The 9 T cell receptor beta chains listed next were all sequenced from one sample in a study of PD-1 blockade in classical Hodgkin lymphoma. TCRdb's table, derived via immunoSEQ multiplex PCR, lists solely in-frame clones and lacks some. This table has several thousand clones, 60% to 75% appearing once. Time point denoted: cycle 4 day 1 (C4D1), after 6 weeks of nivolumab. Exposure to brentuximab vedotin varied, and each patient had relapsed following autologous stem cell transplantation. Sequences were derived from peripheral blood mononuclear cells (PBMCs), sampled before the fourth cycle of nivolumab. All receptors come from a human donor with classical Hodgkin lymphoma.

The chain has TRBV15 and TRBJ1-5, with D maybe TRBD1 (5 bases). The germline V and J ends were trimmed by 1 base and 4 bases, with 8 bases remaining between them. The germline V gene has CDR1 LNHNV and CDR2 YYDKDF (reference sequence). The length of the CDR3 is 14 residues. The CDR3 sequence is CATSRGQPNQPQHF. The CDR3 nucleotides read TGTGCCACCAGCAGAGGACAGCCAAATCAGCCCCAGCATTTT. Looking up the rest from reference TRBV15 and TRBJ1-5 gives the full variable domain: DAMVIQNPRYQVTQFGKPVTLSCSQTLNHNVMYWYQQKSSQAPKLLFHYYDKDFNNEADTPDNFQSRRPNTSFCFLDIRSPGLGDTAMYLCATSRGQPNQPQHFGDGTRLSIL.

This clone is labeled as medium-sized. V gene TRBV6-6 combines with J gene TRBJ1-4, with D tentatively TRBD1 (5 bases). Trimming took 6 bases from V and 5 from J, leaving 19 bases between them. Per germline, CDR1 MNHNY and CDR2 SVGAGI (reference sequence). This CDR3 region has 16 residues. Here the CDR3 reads CASSSYGGTVNEKLFF. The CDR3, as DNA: TGTGCCAGCAGCTCATACGGTGGGACCGTGAATGAAAAACTGTTTTTT.

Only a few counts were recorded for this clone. CDR3 sequence reads: CASRKHLNTEAFF. In DNA, the CDR3 is TGTGCCAGCCGAAAACACCTGAACACTGAAGCTTTCTTT. This chain connects TRBV6-6 to TRBJ1-1; no reliable D call. Trimming shortened V by 8 bases and J by 0 bases, and 10 bases separated the two germline ends. Looked up from germline, CDR1 is MNHNY and CDR2 is SVGAGI (reference sequence). This CDR3 is built from 13 residues.

Written as DNA, the CDR3 is TGTGCCAGCAGCGCGAGCCAGGGTATCGGACAGCCCCAGCATTTT. This translates into CASSASQGIGQPQHF. This sequence joins TRBV9 and TRBJ1-5; possibly TRBD1 for D (5 bases). The V gene's germline CDR1 is SGDLS and CDR2 YYNGEE. This CDR3 has 15 amino acids. V lost 3 bases, J lost 7 bases, and 17 bases lay in between.

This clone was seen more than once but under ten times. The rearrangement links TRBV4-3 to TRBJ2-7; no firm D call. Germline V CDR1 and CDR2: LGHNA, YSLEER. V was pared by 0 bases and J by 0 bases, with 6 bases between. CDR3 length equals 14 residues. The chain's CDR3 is CASSQDQSSYEQYF. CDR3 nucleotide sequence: TGCGCCAGCAGCCAAGATCAGAGCTCCTACGAGCAGTACTTC.

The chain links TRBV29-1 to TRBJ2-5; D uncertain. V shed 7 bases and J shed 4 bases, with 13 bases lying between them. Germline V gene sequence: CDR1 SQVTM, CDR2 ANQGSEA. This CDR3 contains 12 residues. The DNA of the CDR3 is TGCAGCGCCCCGGGCGGTTCAGAGACCCAGTACTTC. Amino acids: CSAPGGSETQYF.

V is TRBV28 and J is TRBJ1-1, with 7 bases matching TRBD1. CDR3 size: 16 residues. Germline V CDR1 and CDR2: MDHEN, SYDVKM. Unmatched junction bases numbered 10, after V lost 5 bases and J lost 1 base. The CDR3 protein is CASSRQGSGRNTEAFF. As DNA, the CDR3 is TGTGCCAGCAGTCGACAGGGTTCGGGTAGGAACACTGAAGCTTTCTTT.

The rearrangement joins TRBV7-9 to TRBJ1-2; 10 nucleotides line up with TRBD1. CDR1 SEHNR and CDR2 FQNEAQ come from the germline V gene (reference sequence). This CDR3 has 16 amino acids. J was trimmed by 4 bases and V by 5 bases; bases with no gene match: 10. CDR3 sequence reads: CASSQQAGTGVYGYTF. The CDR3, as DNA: TGTGCCAGCAGCCAGCAAGCCGGGACAGGGGTCTATGGCTACACCTTC.

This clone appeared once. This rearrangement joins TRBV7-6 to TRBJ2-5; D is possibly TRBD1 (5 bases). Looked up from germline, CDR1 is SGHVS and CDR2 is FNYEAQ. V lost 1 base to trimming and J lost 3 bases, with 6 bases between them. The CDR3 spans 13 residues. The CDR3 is CASSLVGEETQYF. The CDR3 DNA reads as TGTGCCAGCAGCTTAGTAGGGGAAGAGACCCAGTACTTC.